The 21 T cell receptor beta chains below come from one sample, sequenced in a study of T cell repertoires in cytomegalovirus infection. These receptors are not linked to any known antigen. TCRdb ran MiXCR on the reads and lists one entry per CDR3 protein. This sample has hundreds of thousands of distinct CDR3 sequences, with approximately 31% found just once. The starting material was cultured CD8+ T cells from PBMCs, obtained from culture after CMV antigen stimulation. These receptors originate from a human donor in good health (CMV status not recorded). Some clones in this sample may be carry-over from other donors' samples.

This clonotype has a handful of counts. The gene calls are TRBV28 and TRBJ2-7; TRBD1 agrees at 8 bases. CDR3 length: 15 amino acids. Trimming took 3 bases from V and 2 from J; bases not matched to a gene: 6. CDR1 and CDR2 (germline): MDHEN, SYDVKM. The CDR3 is CASSFGQGVAYEQYF. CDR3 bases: TGTGCCAGCAGTTTCGGACAGGGAGTAGCCTACGAGCAGTACTTC. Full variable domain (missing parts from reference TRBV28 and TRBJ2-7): DVKVTQSSRYLVKRTGEKVFLECVQDMDHENMFWYRQDPGLGLRLIYFSYDVKMKEKGDIPEGYSVSREKKERFSLILESASTNQTSMYLCASSFGQGVAYEQYFGPGTRLTVT.

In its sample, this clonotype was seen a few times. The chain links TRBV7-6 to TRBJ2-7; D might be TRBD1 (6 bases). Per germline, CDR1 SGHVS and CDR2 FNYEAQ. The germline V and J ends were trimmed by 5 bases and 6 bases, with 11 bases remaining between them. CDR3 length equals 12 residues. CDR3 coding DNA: TGTGCCAGCAGCGGCTCAGGGGTCGAGCAGTACTTC. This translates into CASSGSGVEQYF.

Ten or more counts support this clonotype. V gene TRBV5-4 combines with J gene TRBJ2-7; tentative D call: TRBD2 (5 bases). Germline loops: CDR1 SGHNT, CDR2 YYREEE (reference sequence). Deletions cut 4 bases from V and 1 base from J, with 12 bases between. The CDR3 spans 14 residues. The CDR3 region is CASSPGRGSYEQYF. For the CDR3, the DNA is TGTGCCAGCAGCCCAGGCCGGGGTTCCTACGAGCAGTACTTC.

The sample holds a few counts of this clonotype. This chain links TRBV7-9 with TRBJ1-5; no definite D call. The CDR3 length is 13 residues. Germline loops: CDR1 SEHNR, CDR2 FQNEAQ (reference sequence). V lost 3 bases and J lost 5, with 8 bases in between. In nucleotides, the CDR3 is TGTGCCAGCAGCTTGGACCCTTATCAGCCCCAGCATTTT. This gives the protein CASSLDPYQPQHF.

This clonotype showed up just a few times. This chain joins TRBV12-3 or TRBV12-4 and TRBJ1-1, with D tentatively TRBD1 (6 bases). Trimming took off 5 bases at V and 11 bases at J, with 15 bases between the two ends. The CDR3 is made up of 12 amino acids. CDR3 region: CASSVGQLEAFF. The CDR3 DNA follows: TGTGCCAGCAGTGTAGGACAGCTAGAGGCTTTCTTT.

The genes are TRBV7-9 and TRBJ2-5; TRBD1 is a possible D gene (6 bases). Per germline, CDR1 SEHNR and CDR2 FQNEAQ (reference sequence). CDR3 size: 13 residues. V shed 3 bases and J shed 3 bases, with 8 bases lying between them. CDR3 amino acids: CASSFWTEETQYF. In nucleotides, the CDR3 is TGTGCCAGCAGCTTCTGGACAGAAGAGACCCAGTACTTC.

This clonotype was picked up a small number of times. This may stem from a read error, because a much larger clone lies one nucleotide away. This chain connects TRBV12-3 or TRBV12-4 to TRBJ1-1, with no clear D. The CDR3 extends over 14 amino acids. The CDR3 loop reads CANSPLAVNTEAFF. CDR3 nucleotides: TGTGCCAACAGTCCTTTGGCGGTGAACACTGAAGCTTTCTTT.

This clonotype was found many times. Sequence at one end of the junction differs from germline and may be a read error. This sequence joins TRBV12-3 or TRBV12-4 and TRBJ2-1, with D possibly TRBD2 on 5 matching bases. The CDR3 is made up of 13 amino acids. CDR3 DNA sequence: TGTGCCAGCAGCTTAGGTGGGGAGAATGAGCAGTTCTTC. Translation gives CASSLGGENEQFF.

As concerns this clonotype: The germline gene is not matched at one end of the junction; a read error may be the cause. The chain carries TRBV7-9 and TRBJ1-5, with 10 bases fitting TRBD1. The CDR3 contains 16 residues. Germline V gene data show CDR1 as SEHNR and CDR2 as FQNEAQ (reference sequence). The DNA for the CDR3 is TGTGCCAGCAGCTTAGCGGTGGGACAGGGGAATCAGTCCCAGCATTTT. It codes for CASSLAVGQGNQSQHF.

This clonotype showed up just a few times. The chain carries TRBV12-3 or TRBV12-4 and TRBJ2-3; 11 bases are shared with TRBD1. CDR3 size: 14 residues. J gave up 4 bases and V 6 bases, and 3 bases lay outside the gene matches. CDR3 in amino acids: CASRSGQGADTQYF. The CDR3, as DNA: TGTGCCAGCAGATCGGGACAGGGGGCAGATACGCAGTATTTT.

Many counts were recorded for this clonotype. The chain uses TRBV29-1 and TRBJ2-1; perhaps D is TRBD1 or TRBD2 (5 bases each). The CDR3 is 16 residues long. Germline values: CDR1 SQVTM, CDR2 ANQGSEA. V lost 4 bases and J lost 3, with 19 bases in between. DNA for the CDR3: TGCAGCGTTGTTTCCACGGGGCAGGGCAACTACAATGAGCAGTTCTTC. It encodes CSVVSTGQGNYNEQFF.

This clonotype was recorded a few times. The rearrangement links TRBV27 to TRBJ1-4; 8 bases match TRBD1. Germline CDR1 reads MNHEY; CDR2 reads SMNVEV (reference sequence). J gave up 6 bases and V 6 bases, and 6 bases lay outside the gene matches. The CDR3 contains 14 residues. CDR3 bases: TGTGCCAGCAGCGTGACAGGGGAAGATGAAAAACTGTTTTTT. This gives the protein CASSVTGEDEKLFF.

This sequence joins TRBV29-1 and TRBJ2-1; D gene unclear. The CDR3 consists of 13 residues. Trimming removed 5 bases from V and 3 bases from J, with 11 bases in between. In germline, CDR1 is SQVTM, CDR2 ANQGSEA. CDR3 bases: TGCAGCGTTTCGGCAGGCTACTACAATGAGCAGTTCTTC. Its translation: CSVSAGYYNEQFF.

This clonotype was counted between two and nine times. CDR3: CASSPNGVSTEAFF. The CDR3 coding sequence is TGTGCCAGCAGCCCTAACGGGGTGAGCACTGAAGCTTTCTTT. The V call is TRBV4-2, the J call TRBJ1-1; no firm D call. V lost 4 bases and J 4 bases, leaving 13 bases between the germline ends. Germline assignment: CDR1 LGHNA and CDR2 YNFKEQ. The CDR3 contains 14 residues.

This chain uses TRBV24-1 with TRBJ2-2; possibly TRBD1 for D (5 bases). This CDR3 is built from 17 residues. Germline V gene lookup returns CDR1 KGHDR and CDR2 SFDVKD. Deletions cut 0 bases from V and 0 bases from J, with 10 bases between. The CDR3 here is CATSDLSTGPNTGELFF. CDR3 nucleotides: TGTGCCACCAGTGATTTGTCTACAGGACCGAACACCGGGGAGCTGTTTTTT.

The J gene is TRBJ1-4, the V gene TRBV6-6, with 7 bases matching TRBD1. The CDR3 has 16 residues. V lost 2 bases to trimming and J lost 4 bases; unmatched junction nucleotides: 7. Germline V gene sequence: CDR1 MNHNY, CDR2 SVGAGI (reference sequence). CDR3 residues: CASSYDPGQFNEKLFF. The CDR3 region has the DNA TGTGCCAGCAGTTACGATCCGGGACAGTTTAATGAAAAACTGTTTTTT.

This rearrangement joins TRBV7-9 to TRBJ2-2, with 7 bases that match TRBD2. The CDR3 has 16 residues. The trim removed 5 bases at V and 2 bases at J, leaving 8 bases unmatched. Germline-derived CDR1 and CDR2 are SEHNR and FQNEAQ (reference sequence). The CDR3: CASSASSGHNTGELFF. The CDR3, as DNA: TGTGCCAGCAGCGCCTCTAGCGGACATAACACCGGGGAGCTGTTTTTT.

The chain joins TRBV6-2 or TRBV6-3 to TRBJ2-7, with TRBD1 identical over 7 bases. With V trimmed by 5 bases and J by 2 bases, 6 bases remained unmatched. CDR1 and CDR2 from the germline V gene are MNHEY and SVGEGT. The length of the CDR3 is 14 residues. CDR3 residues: CASSTPGTAYEQYV. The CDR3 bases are TGTGCCAGCAGTACCCCCGGGACAGCCTACGAGCAGTACGTC.

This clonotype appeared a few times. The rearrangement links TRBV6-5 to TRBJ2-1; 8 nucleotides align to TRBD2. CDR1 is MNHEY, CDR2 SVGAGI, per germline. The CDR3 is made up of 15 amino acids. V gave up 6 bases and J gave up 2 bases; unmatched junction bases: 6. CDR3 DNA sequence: TGTGCCAGCAGCCGTCGGGAGGGGACCTACAATGAGCAGTTCTTC. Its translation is CASSRREGTYNEQFF.

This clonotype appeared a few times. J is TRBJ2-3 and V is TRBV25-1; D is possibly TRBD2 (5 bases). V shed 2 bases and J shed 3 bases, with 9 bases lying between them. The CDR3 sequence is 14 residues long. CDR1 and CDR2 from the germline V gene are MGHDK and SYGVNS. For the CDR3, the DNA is TGTGCCAGCAGTGAAGTGAGGGTAACAGATACGCAGTATTTT. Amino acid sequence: CASSEVRVTDTQYF.

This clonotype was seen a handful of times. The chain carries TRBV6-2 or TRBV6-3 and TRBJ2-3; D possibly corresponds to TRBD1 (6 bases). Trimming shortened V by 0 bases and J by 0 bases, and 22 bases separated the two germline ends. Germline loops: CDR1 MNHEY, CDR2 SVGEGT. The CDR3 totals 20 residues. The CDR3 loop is CASSYSVYLGQTSSTDTQYF. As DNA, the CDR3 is TGTGCCAGCAGTTACTCCGTCTACTTAGGACAGACTTCTAGCACAGATACGCAGTATTTT.